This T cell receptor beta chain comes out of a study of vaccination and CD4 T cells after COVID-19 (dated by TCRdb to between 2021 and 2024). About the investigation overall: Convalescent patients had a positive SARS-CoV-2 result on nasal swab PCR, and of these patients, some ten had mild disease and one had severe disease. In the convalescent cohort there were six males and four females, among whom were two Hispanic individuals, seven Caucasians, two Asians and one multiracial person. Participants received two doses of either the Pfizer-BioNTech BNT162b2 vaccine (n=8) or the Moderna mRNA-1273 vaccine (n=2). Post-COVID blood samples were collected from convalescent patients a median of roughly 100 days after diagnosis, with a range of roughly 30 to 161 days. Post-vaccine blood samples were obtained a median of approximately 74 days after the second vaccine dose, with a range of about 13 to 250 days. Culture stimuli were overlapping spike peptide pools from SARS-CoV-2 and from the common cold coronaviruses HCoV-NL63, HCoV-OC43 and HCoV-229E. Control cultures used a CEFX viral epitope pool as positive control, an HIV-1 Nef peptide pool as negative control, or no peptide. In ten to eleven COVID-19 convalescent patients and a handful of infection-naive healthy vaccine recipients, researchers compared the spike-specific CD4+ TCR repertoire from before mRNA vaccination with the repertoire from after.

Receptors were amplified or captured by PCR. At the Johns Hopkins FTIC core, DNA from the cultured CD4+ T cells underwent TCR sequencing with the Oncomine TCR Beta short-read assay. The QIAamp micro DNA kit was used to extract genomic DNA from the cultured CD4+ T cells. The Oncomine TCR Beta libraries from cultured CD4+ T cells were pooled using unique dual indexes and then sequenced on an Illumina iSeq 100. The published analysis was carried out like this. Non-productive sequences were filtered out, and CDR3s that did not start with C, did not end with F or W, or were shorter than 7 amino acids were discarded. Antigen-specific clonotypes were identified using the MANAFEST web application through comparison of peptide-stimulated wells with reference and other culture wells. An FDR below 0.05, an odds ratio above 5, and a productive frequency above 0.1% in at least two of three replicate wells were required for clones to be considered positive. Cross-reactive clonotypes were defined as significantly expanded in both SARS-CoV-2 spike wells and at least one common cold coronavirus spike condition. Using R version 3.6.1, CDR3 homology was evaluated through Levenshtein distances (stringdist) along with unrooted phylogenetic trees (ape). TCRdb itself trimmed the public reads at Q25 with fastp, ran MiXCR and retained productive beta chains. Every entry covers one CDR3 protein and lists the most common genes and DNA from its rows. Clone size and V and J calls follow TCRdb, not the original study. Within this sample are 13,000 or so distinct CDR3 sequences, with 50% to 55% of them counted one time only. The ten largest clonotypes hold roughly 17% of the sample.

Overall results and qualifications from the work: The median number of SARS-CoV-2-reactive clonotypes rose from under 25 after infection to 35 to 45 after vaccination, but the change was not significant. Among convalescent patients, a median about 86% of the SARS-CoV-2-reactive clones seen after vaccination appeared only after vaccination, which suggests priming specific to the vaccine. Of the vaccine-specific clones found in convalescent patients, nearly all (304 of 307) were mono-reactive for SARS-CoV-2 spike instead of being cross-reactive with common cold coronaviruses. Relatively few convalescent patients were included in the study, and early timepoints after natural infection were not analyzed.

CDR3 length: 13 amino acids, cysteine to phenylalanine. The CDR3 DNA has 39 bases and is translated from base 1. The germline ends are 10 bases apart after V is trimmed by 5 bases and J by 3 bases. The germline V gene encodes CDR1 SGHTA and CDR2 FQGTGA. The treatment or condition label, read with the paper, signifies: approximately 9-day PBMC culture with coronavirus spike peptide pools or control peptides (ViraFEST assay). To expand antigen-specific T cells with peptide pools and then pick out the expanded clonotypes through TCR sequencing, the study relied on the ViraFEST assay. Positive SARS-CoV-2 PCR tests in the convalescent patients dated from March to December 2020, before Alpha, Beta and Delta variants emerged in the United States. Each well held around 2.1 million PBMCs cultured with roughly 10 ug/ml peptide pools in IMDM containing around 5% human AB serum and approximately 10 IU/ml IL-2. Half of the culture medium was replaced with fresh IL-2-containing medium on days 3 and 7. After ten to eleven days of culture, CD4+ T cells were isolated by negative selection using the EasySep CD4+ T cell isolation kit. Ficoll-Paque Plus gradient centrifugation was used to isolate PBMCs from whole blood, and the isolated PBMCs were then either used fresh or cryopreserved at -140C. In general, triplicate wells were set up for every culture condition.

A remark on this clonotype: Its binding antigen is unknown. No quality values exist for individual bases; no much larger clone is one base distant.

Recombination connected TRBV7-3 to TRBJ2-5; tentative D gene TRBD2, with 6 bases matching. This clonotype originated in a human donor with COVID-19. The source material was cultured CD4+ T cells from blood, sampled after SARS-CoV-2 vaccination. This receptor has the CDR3 CASSPGTEETQYF. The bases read TGTGCCAGCAGCCCCGGGACTGAAGAGACCCAGTACTTC. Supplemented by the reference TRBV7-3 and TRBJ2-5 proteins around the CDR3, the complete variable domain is GAGVSQTPSNKVTEKGKYVELRCDPISGHTALYWYRQSLGQGPEFLIYFQGTGAADDSGLPNDRFFAVRPEGSVSTLKIQRTERGDSAVYLCASSPGTEETQYFGPGTRLLVL.